These 4 T cell receptor beta chains originate from one sample sequenced in a study of blood T cell repertoires in COVID-19. Sequencing used immunoSEQ multiplex PCR; TCRdb keeps in-frame clones, though not all of them. Of roughly 30,000 clones in the sample, 90% to 95% are singletons; the top ten hold 0.75% to 0.85%. Sequences were obtained from peripheral blood. The receptor source for this set is a woman between 65 and 79 years old with COVID-19, enrolled during active disease.

The genes are TRBV2 and TRBJ1-1; 8 nucleotides agree with TRBD1. V shed 7 bases, J shed 6 bases, and the junction held 13 bases outside the gene matches. The CDR3 covers 15 residues. Germline-derived CDR1 and CDR2 are SNHLY and FYNNEI. DNA of the CDR3: TGTGCCAGCACGCCCGAGGCCGGGACAGGCGCTGAAGCTTTCTTT. Amino acids: CASTPEAGTGAEAFF.

This clone was seen once. The chain carries TRBV6-1 and TRBJ1-2; D is possibly TRBD1 (5 bases). From germline, CDR1 is MNHNS and CDR2 SASEGT. V shed 2 bases and J shed 3 bases, with 10 bases lying between them. The CDR3 sequence is 14 residues long. The CDR3 protein is CASSEQKGDYGYTF. In DNA form, the CDR3 reads TGTGCCAGCAGTGAACAAAAAGGGGACTATGGCTACACCTTC.

The rearrangement joins TRBV7-2 to TRBJ2-3; TRBD2 agrees at 10 bases. V shed 10 bases and J 1 base; nucleotides not matched to a gene: 2. The CDR3 runs 13 residues. Per the germline V gene, CDR1 is SGHTA and CDR2 is FQGNSA. This chain's CDR3 is CAIGLAGTDTQYF. The CDR3 coding sequence is TGTGCCATCGGACTAGCGGGCACAGATACGCAGTATTTT.

The CDR3 spells CASRTPGEGRTYGYTF. In DNA form, the CDR3 reads TGTGCCAGCAGAACCCCAGGGGAGGGACGGACCTATGGCTACACCTTC. J is TRBJ1-2 and V is TRBV28, with D maybe TRBD1 (6 bases). Germline V gene sequence: CDR1 MDHEN, CDR2 SYDVKM. This CDR3 has 16 residues. V lost 6 bases to trimming and J lost 4 bases, with 21 bases between them.